This T cell receptor beta chain was obtained from a study of neoadjuvant nivolumab and ipilimumab in lung cancer. This CDR3 contains 18 residues. Germline loops: CDR1 KGHSH, CDR2 LQKENI. Trimming took 4 bases from V and 0 from J; bases not matched to a gene: 6. Data came from immunoSEQ multiplex PCR; TCRdb stores just in-frame clones and leaves some out. This repertoire shows about 18,000 clones, 65% to 80% found once; its top ten account for about 7%. This specimen was tumor tissue, taken after neoadjuvant nivolumab, alone or with ipilimumab, at or shortly before surgery. The chain links TRBV18 to TRBJ2-6; 10 positions agree with TRBD2. This sequence originates from an adult with non-small cell lung cancer. CDR3 nucleotide sequence: TGTGCCAGCTCACAAACTAGCGGGACCTTCTCTGGGGCCAACGTCCTGACTTTC. This translates into CASSQTSGTFSGANVLTF. The full variable domain, its missing parts supplied by reference TRBV18 and TRBJ2-6, is NAGVMQNPRHLVRRRGQEARLRCSPMKGHSHVYWYRQLPEEGLKFMVYLQKENIIDESGMPKERFSAEFPKEGPSILRIQQVVRGDSAAYFCASSQTSGTFSGANVLTFGAGSRLTVL.